Listed below are T cell receptor beta chains from one sample, sequenced in a study of cytomegalovirus exposure and HLA in healthy donors. Clones were sequenced by immunoSEQ multiplex PCR, and TCRdb holds only the in-frame ones, with some missing. The sample records roughly 140,000 clones, more than 75% being singletons. Sample: PBMCs. The receptor set was obtained from a man between 18 and 35 years old in good health and CMV-seropositive. Both conserved end residues are part of each CDR3. D genes are given only for firm matches. Clone size is stated in some rows and not others, as once, few, many or a class when expanded.

>NA|TRBJ1-2|13|TRBV6-5|TRBD1
TGTGCCAGCAGTTCCCGACAGGGTCGTGGCTACACCTTC
CASSSRQGRGYTF
>NA|TRBJ1-5|14|TRBV18|NA
TGTGCCAGCTCACCGGGGGGGAGCAATCAGCCCCAGCATTTT
CASSPGGSNQPQHF
>NA|TRBJ1-3|14|TRBV30|TRBD1
TGTGCCGGAGAGGGACAGAGGGGGAGAAACACCATATATTTT
CAGEGQRGRNTIYF
>NA|TRBJ2-1|16|TRBV14|TRBD1
TGTGCCAGCAGCCGCCCGCTGACAGGGGGCTACAATGAGCAGTTCTTC
CASSRPLTGGYNEQFF
>NA|TRBJ2-7|12|TRBV30|NA
TGTGCCTGGAGGACTTCGCCTGGCGAGCAGTACTTC
CAWRTSPGEQYF
>NA|TRBJ1-1|15|TRBV5-4|TRBD1
TGTGCCAGCAGCTCCTCTCACCGGACAGGAACTGAAGCTTTCTTT
CASSSSHRTGTEAFF
>NA|TRBJ1-1|13|TRBV4-1|NA
TGCGCCAGCAGTCGGGGGGCTAGCACTGAAGCTTTCTTT
CASSRGASTEAFF
>NA|TRBJ2-7|14|TRBV2|NA
TGTGCCAGCAAAATCCAGGGGTCGGGGTACGAGCAGTACTTC
CASKIQGSGYEQYF
>once|TRBJ2-1|13|TRBV13|NA
TGTGCCTACACCAAGCGGGCCCACAATGAGCAGTTCTTC
CAYTKRAHNEQFF
>NA|TRBJ2-3|15|TRBV5-1|TRBD2
TGCGCCAGCAGCTTTCGGGAGGTTGACACAGATACGCAGTATTTT
CASSFREVDTDTQYF
>NA|TRBJ1-5|13|TRBV6-1|NA
TGTGCCAGCAGGGGACTTTACGTTCAGCCCCAGCATTTT
CASRGLYVQPQHF